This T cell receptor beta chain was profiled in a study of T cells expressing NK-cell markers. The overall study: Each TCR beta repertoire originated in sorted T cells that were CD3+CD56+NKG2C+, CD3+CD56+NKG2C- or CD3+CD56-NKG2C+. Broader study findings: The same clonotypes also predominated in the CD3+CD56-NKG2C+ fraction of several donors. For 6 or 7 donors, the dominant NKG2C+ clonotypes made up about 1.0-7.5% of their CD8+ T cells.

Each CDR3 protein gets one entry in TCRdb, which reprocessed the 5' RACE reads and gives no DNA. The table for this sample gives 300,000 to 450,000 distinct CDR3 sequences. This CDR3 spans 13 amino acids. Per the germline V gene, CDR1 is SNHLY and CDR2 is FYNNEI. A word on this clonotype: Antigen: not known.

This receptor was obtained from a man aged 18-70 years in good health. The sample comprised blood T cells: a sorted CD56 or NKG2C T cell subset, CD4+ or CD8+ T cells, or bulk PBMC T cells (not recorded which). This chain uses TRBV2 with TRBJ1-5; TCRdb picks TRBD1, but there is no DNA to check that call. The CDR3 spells CATGGLMDQPQHF.